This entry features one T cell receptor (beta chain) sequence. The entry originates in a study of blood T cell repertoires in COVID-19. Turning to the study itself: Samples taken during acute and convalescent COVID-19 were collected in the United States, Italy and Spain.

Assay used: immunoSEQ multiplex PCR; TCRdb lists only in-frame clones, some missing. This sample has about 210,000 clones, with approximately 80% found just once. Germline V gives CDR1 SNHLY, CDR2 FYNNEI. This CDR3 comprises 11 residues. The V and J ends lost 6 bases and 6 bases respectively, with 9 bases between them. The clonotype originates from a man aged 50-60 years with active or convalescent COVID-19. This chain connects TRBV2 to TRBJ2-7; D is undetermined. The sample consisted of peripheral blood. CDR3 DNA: TGTGCCAGCAGCTACTATGGCGAGCAGTACTTC. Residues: CASSYYGEQYF. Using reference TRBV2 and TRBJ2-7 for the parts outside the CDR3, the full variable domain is EPEVTQTPSHQVTQMGQEVILRCVPISNHLYFYWYRQILGQKVEFLVSFYNNEISEKSEIFDDQFSVERPDGSNFTLKIRSTKLEDSAMYFCASSYYGEQYFGPGTRLTVT.